This T cell receptor beta chain was sequenced for a study of blood T cell repertoires in COVID-19. Study at large: Both acute and convalescent COVID-19 samples were obtained from the United States, Italy and Spain. Nucleic acid was either cDNA or gDNA, and it came from T cells, B-cell-depleted T cells, or PBMCs.

CDR1 LNHDA and CDR2 SQIVND come from the germline V gene (reference sequence). Trimming shortened V by 3 bases and J by 1 base, and 7 bases separated the two germline ends. The length of the CDR3 is 14 residues. Produced via immunoSEQ multiplex PCR; TCRdb's table is partial and in-frame only. The sample contains 240,000 or so clones, almost 85% of which appear only once. This receptor was identified in a woman older than 75 with acute or convalescent COVID-19. The source material was peripheral blood. The chain couples TRBV19 to TRBJ2-1; no definite D call. This CDR3 is CASSIFSSYNEQFF. For the CDR3, the DNA is TGTGCCAGTAGTATTTTCAGTTCCTACAATGAGCAGTTCTTC.